Below, 2 T cell receptor beta chains from the same sample are listed, as sequenced in a study of identical twins. TCRdb reanalysed the 5' RACE reads using MiXCR and keeps one entry per CDR3 protein. The sample lists about 240,000 distinct CDR3 sequences; approximately 8% were seen once. These same records also appear under a second study, on yellow fever vaccine responses in identical twins.

The sequenced sample was CD8+ T cells sorted from blood. The receptors shown here come from a woman under 30 in good health.

This clonotype was recorded at least ten times. The V call is TRBV4-1, the J call TRBJ1-2; 7 nucleotides match TRBD1. V shed 1 base, J shed 1 base, and the junction held 3 bases outside the gene matches. The CDR3 is 15 amino acids. Per the germline V gene, CDR1 is MGHRA and CDR2 is YSYEKL. The CDR3 DNA reads as TGCGCCAGCAGCCAAGGGGCAGGGGGTAACTATGGCTACACCTTC. Translating it yields CASSQGAGGNYGYTF.

This clonotype was seen a few times. The chain is built from TRBV5-8 and TRBJ2-2; D is unclear. With 0 bases removed from V and 0 bases from J, the gap between germline ends came to 12 bases. The CDR3 is 17 residues long. Per the germline V gene, CDR1 is SGHTS and CDR2 is YDEGEE. Here the CDR3 DNA reads TGTGCCAGCAGCTTGGACCTTTGGCCTGCGAACACCGGGGAGCTGTTTTTT. Protein product: CASSLDLWPANTGELFF.